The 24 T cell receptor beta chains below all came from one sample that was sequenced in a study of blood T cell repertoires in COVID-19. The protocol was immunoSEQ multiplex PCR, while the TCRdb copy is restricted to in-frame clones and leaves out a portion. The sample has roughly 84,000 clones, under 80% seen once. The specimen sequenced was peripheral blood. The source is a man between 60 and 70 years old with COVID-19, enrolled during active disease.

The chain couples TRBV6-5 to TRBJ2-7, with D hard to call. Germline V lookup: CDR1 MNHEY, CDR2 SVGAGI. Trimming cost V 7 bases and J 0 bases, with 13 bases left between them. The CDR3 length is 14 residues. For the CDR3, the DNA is TGTGCCAGCATCCCCACTTTCAACTCCTACGAGCAGTACTTC. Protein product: CASIPTFNSYEQYF.

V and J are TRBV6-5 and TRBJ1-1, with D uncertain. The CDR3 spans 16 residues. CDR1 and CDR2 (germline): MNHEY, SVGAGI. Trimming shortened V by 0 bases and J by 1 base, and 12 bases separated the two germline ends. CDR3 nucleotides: TGTGCCAGCAGTTACTCGAGTAAGCCAGGGAACACTGAAGCTTTCTTT. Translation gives CASSYSSKPGNTEAFF.

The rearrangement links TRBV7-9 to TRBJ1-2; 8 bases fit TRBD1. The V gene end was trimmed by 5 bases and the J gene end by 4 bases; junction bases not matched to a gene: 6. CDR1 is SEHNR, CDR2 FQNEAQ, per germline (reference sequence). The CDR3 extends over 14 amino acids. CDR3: CASSGTGPAYGYTF. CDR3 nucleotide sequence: TGTGCCAGCAGCGGGACAGGACCTGCCTATGGCTACACCTTC.

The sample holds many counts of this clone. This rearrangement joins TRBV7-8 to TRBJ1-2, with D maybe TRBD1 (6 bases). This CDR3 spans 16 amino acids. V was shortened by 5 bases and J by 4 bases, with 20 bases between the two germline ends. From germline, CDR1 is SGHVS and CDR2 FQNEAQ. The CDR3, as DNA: TGTGCCAGCAGCACCTTAAGGGGGGGGCTCGGCTATGGCTACACCTTC. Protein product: CASSTLRGGLGYGYTF.

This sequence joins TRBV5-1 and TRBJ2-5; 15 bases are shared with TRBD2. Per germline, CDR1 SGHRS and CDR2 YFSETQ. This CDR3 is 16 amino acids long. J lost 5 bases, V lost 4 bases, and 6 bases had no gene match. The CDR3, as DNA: TGCGCCAGCAGCGAGGGGACTAGCGGGGGGCGGGAGACCCAGTACTTC. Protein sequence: CASSEGTSGGRETQYF. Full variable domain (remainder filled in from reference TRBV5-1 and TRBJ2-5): KAGVTQTPRYLIKTRGQQVTLSCSPISGHRSVSWYQQTPGQGLQFLFEYFSETQRNKGNFPGRFSGRQFSNSRSEMNVSTLELGDSALYLCASSEGTSGGRETQYFGPGTRLLVL.

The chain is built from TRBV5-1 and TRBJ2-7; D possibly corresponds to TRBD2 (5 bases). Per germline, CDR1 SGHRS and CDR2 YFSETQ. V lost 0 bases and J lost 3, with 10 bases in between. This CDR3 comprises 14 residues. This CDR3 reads CASSLATSSYEQYF. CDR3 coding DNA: TGCGCCAGCAGCTTGGCCACTAGTAGCTACGAGCAGTACTTC.

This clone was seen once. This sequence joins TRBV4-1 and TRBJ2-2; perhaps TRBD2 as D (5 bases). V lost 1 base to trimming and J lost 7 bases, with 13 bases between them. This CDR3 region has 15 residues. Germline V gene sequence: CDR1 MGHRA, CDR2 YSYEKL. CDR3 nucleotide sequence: TGCGCCAGCAGCCAAGTTAGACTAAGTGGCGGGGAGCTGTTTTTT. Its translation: CASSQVRLSGGELFF.

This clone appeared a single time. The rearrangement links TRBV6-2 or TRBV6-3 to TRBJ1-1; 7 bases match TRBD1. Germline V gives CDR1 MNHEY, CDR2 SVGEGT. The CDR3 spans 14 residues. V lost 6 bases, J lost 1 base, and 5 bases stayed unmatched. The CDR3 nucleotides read TGTGCCAGCAGCAAGACAGGGTGGAACACTGAAGCTTTCTTT. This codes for CASSKTGWNTEAFF.

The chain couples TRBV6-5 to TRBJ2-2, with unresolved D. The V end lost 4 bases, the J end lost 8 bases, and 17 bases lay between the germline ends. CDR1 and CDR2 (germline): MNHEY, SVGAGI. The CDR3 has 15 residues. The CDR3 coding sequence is TGTGCCAGCAGTTCGGGTAGCCCCACCGAAGGGGAGCTGTTTTTT. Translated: CASSSGSPTEGELFF.

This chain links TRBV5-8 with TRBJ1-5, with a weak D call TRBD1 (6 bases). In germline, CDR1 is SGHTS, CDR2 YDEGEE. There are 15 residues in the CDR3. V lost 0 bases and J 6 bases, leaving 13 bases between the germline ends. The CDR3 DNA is TGTGCCAGCAGCTTGGATAATACAGGGATTCAGCCCCAGCATTTT. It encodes CASSLDNTGIQPQHF.

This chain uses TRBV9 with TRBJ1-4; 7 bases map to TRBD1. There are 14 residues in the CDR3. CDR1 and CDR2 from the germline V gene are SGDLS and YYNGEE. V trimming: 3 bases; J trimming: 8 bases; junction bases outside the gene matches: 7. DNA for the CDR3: TGTGCCAGCAGCGGCTCCAGGGGGGAGGAAAAACTGTTTTTT. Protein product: CASSGSRGEEKLFF.

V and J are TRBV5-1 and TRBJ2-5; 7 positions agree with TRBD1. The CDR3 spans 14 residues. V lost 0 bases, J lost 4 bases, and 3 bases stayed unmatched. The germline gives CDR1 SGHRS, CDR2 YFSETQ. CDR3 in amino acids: CASSLGQGRETQYF. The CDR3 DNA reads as TGCGCCAGCAGCTTGGGACAGGGTAGAGAGACCCAGTACTTC.

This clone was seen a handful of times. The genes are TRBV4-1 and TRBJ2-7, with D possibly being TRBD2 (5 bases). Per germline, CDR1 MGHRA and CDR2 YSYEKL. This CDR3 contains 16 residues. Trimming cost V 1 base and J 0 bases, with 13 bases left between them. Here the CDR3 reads CASSQVSASFSYEQYF. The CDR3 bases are TGCGCCAGCAGCCAAGTTTCCGCTAGCTTCTCCTACGAGCAGTACTTC.

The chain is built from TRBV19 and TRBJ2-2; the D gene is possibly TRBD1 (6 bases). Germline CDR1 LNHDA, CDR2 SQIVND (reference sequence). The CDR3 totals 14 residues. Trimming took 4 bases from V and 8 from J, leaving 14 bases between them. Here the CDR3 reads CASSTLGHPGELFF. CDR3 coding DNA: TGTGCCAGTAGTACTTTGGGACATCCGGGGGAGCTGTTTTTT.

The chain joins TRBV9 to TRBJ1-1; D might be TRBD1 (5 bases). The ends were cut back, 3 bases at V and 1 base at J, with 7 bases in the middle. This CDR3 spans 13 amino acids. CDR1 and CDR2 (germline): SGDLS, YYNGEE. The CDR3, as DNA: TGTGCCAGCAGCGCCGACAGGAACACTGAAGCTTTCTTT. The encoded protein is CASSADRNTEAFF.

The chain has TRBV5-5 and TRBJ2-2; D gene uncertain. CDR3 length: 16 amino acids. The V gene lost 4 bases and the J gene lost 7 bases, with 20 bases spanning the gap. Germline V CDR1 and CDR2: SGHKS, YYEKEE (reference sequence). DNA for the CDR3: TGTGCCAGCAGCCCTAATGACCCCACCAGAGGCGGGGAGCTGTTTTTT. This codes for CASSPNDPTRGGELFF.

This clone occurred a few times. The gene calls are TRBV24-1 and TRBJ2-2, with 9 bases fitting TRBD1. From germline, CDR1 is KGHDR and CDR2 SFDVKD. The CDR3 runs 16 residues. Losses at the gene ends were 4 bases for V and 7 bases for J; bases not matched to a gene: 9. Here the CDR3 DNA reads TGTGCCACCAGTGACACAAGGACAGGGGATAACGGGGAGCTGTTTTTT. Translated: CATSDTRTGDNGELFF.

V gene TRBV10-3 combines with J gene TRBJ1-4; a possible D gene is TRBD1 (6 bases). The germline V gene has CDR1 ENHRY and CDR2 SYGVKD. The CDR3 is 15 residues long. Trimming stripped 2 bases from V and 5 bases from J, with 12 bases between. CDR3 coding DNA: TGTGCCATCAGTGAGGGACAGTTCTCAAATGAAAAACTGTTTTTT. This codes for CAISEGQFSNEKLFF.

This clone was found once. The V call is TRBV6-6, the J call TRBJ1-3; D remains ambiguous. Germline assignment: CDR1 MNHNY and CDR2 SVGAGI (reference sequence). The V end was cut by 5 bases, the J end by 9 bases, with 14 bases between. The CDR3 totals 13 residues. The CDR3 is CASSPDWRSTIYF. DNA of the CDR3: TGTGCCAGCAGTCCCGACTGGAGAAGCACCATATATTTT.

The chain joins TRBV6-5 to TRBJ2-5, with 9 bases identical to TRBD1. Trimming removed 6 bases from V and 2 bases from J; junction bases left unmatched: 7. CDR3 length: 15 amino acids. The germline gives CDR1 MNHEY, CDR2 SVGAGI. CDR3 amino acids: CASRQQGAMQETQYF. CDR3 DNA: TGTGCCAGCAGGCAACAGGGGGCGATGCAAGAGACCCAGTACTTC.

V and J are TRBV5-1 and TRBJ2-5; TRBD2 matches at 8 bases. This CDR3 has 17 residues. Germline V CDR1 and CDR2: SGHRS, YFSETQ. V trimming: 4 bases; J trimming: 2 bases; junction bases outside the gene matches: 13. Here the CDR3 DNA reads TGCGCCAGCAGCCCCACCGATACCCAGCGGGGGCAAGAGACCCAGTACTTC. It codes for CASSPTDTQRGQETQYF. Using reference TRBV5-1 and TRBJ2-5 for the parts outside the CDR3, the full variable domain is KAGVTQTPRYLIKTRGQQVTLSCSPISGHRSVSWYQQTPGQGLQFLFEYFSETQRNKGNFPGRFSGRQFSNSRSEMNVSTLELGDSALYLCASSPTDTQRGQETQYFGPGTRLLVL.

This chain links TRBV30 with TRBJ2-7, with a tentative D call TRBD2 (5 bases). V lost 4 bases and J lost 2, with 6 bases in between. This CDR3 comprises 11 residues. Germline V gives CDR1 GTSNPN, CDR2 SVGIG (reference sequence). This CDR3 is CAWKRTYEQYF. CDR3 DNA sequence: TGTGCCTGGAAGCGGACCTACGAGCAGTACTTC. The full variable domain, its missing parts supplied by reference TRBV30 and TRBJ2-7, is SQTIHQWPATLVQPVGSPLSLECTVEGTSNPNLYWYRQAAGRGLQLLFYSVGIGQISSEVPQNLSASRPQDRQFILSSKKLLLSDSGFYLCAWKRTYEQYFGPGTRLTVT.

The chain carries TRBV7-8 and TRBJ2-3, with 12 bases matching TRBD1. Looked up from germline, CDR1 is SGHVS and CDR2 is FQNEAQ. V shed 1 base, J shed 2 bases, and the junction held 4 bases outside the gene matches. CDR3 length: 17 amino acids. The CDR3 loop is CASSLVGGQGATDTQYF. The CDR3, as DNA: TGTGCCAGCAGCTTAGTCGGGGGACAGGGGGCCACAGATACGCAGTATTTT.

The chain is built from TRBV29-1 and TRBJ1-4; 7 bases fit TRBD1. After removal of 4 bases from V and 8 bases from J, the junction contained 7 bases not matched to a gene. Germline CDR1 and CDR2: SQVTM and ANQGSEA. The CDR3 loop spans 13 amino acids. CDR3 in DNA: TGCAGCGTTGCGACAGGGTTTGGAGAAAAACTGTTTTTT. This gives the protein CSVATGFGEKLFF. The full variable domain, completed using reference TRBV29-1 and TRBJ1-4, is SAVISQKPSRDICQRGTSLTIQCQVDSQVTMMFWYRQQPGQSLTLIATANQGSEATYESGFVIDKFPISRPNLTFSTLTVSNMSPEDSSIYLCSVATGFGEKLFFGSGTQLSVL.